This passage covers 24 T cell receptor beta chains from one sample sequenced in a study of shared clonotypes between healthy human individuals. Assay used: immunoSEQ multiplex PCR; TCRdb lists only in-frame clones, some missing. The sample carries about 1 million clones, around 74% recorded once. Sequencing input: memory CD4+ T cells sorted from blood. This sample's subset: CD45RA-negative fraction. These receptors were taken from a man aged 18 to 35 in good health.

The DNA of the CDR3 is TGTGCCAGCTCACTGGGGCAAACACAGCCCCAGCATTTT. The encoded protein is CASSLGQTQPQHF. The rearrangement uses TRBV18 and TRBJ1-5, with a tentative D call TRBD1 (5 bases). The length of the CDR3 is 13 residues. Germline loops: CDR1 KGHSH, CDR2 LQKENI. Trimming left V 4 bases short and J 7 bases short, with 11 bases between.

This chain connects TRBV5-1 to TRBJ2-5, with D hard to call. Germline V gene sequence: CDR1 SGHRS, CDR2 YFSETQ. There are 13 residues in the CDR3. Trimming took off 5 bases at V and 2 bases at J, with 10 bases between the two ends. The CDR3 sequence is CASSLYPQETQYF. The CDR3 bases are TGCGCCAGCAGTCTATACCCACAAGAGACCCAGTACTTC.

In this sample, this clone turned up once. The V and J genes are TRBV18 and TRBJ1-6; TRBD1 might be the D (5 bases). Germline loops: CDR1 KGHSH, CDR2 LQKENI. The CDR3 contains 16 residues. V shed 2 bases and J shed 7 bases, with 15 bases lying between them. The CDR3 nucleotides are TGTGCCAGCTCACCATTCGGGACGGCATCCAATTCACCCCTCCACTTT. Translating it yields CASSPFGTASNSPLHF.

V and J are TRBV5-1 and TRBJ2-1; TRBD1 aligns across 7 bases. CDR3 length: 15 residues. V dropped 4 bases and J dropped 7; count of bases not matched to a gene: 11. The germline gives CDR1 SGHRS, CDR2 YFSETQ. The CDR3 loop is CASSHGPGGGNEQFF. The DNA of the CDR3 is TGCGCCAGCAGCCACGGGCCAGGGGGTGGGAATGAGCAGTTCTTC.

CDR3 sequence reads: CASSSLTKARQFF. The CDR3 DNA sequence: TGTGCCAGCAGCTCCTTGACTAAGGCTAGGCAGTTCTTC. The V and J genes are TRBV7-9 and TRBJ2-1; D may be TRBD2 (5 bases). This CDR3 contains 13 residues. Trimming took off 4 bases at V and 12 bases at J, with 16 bases between the two ends. Germline assignment: CDR1 SEHNR and CDR2 FQNEAQ (reference sequence). Full variable domain (rest looked up from reference TRBV7-9 and TRBJ2-1): DTGVSQNPRHKITKRGQNVTFRCDPISEHNRLYWYRQTLGQGPEFLTYFQNEAQLEKSRLLSDRFSAERPKGSFSTLEIQRTEQGDSAMYLCASSSLTKARQFFGPGTRLTVL.

The chain couples TRBV9 to TRBJ2-3; 13 bases agree with TRBD2. Losses at the gene ends were 4 bases for V and 0 bases for J; bases not matched to a gene: 5. This CDR3 is built from 17 residues. Looked up from germline, CDR1 is SGDLS and CDR2 is YYNGEE. This CDR3 is CASSSRTSGGSTDTQYF. Written as DNA, the CDR3 is TGTGCCAGCAGCTCTCGGACTAGCGGGGGTAGCACAGATACGCAGTATTTT.

In its sample, this clone was seen a few times. This chain connects TRBV11-2 to TRBJ2-7; D remains ambiguous. Trimming took 1 base from V and 4 from J, leaving 8 bases between them. This CDR3 is built from 13 residues. Germline V gene data show CDR1 as SGHAT and CDR2 as FQNNGV. The CDR3 nucleotides read TGTGCCAGCAGCTTAGTGGGTATGTACGAGCAGTACTTC. It specifies CASSLVGMYEQYF.

The count of this clone is one. The gene calls are TRBV30 and TRBJ2-7; 11 nucleotides line up with TRBD2. CDR3 length: 15 amino acids. Germline V gene lookup returns CDR1 GTSNPN and CDR2 SVGIG (reference sequence). V shed 2 bases, J shed 2 bases, and the junction held 5 bases outside the gene matches. The CDR3 sequence: CAWSRPGLAAYEQYF. CDR3 bases: TGTGCCTGGAGTAGACCGGGACTAGCGGCCTACGAGCAGTACTTC.

This clone was counted a single time. This chain joins TRBV11-2 and TRBJ2-7; 8 bases fit TRBD1. The junction had 10 bases not matched to a gene; V was cut back by 6 bases and J by 3 bases. Germline CDR1 and CDR2: SGHAT and FQNNGV. This CDR3 comprises 15 residues. This chain's CDR3 is CASRLSQGAVYEQYF. CDR3 DNA: TGTGCCAGCAGGCTCAGCCAGGGGGCCGTCTACGAGCAGTACTTC.

V and J are TRBV5-1 and TRBJ1-2; TRBD1 matches at 9 bases. J was trimmed by 8 bases and V by 0 bases; bases with no gene match: 5. The CDR3 loop spans 14 amino acids. Germline loops: CDR1 SGHRS, CDR2 YFSETQ. CDR3 DNA: TGCGCCAGCAGCTTGGGACAGGGGGAGCGCGGCTACACCTTC. Protein sequence: CASSLGQGERGYTF. The variable domain in full, completed from reference TRBV5-1 and TRBJ1-2, reads KAGVTQTPRYLIKTRGQQVTLSCSPISGHRSVSWYQQTPGQGLQFLFEYFSETQRNKGNFPGRFSGRQFSNSRSEMNVSTLELGDSALYLCASSLGQGERGYTFGSGTRLTVV.

This chain uses TRBV19 with TRBJ2-4; TRBD1 matches 7 bases. CDR1 is LNHDA and CDR2 is SQIVND in the germline V gene (reference sequence). V was clipped by 4 bases and J by 4 bases; unmatched bases: 7. This CDR3 is built from 15 residues. The CDR3 DNA follows: TGTGCCAGTAGTAAAGAAGGGACAGTTAAAAACATTCAGTACTTC. Translating it yields CASSKEGTVKNIQYF.

This clone is a singleton in its sample. Possible read error: a much larger clone is one base away. The V gene is TRBV7-6, the J gene TRBJ2-7; TRBD1 matches at 10 bases. The CDR3 runs to 15 residues. Germline CDR1 reads SGHVS; CDR2 reads FNYEAQ. V lost 5 bases to trimming and J lost 4 bases; unmatched junction nucleotides: 8. CDR3 protein: CASSPPGTGEYEQYF. The CDR3, as DNA: TGTGCCAGCAGCCCCCCCGGGACAGGGGAATACGAGCAGTACTTC.

The chain combines TRBV7-8 with TRBJ2-7, with no clear D. The germline V gene has CDR1 SGHVS and CDR2 FQNEAQ. Trimming left V 4 bases short and J 3 bases short, with 4 bases between. The CDR3 runs 11 residues. In DNA, the CDR3 is TGTGCCAGCAGCTACAACTACGAGCAGTACTTC. Its protein product is CASSYNYEQYF.

This chain joins TRBV28 and TRBJ1-5, with D perhaps matching TRBD1 (5 bases). CDR1 and CDR2 (germline): MDHEN, SYDVKM. This CDR3 has 17 residues. V lost 3 bases to trimming and J lost 0 bases, with 15 bases between them. The CDR3 bases are TGTGCCAGCAGTTTTGGGGCTGGGGGTTATAGCAATCAGCCCCAGCATTTT. Amino acid sequence: CASSFGAGGYSNQPQHF. Full variable domain (remainder filled in from reference TRBV28 and TRBJ1-5): DVKVTQSSRYLVKRTGEKVFLECVQDMDHENMFWYRQDPGLGLRLIYFSYDVKMKEKGDIPEGYSVSREKKERFSLILESASTNQTSMYLCASSFGAGGYSNQPQHFGDGTRLSIL.

The chain joins TRBV28 to TRBJ2-7; D might be TRBD2 (5 bases). The CDR3 totals 15 residues. Trimming removed 3 bases at V and 0 bases at J, with 12 bases between. Germline assignment: CDR1 MDHEN and CDR2 SYDVKM. The chain's CDR3 is CASSFGRLSSYEQYF. In DNA, the CDR3 is TGTGCCAGCAGTTTCGGACGACTAAGCTCCTACGAGCAGTACTTC. The full variable domain, its missing parts supplied by reference TRBV28 and TRBJ2-7, is DVKVTQSSRYLVKRTGEKVFLECVQDMDHENMFWYRQDPGLGLRLIYFSYDVKMKEKGDIPEGYSVSREKKERFSLILESASTNQTSMYLCASSFGRLSSYEQYFGPGTRLTVT.

The chain uses TRBV7-2 and TRBJ2-5, with TRBD1 identical over 8 bases. Germline-derived CDR1 and CDR2 are SGHTA and FQGNSA. J lost 2 bases, V lost 2 bases, and 4 bases had no gene match. This CDR3 region has 15 residues. The CDR3 DNA reads as TGTGCCAGCAGCTTACAGGGGGCAGGGCAAGAGACCCAGTACTTC. Translating gives CASSLQGAGQETQYF.

On this clone: One end of the junction fails to match germline, which may point to a read error. This specimen includes other DNA sequences encoding the same CDR3. This chain's CDR3 is CASSLGQNTEAFF. Here the CDR3 DNA reads TGTGCTAGCAGCTTGGGCCAGAACACTGAAGCTTTCTTT. This chain connects TRBV7-7 to TRBJ1-1; D ambiguous. From germline, CDR1 is SSHAT and CDR2 FNYEAQ (reference sequence). The CDR3 is 13 amino acids.

Comments on this clone: Other DNA sequences in this sample translate to the same CDR3. V is TRBV11-3 and J is TRBJ1-6; D not resolved. This CDR3 contains 13 residues. The ends were cut back, 0 bases at V and 9 bases at J, with 6 bases in the middle. CDR1 SGHNT and CDR2 YENEEA come from the germline V gene. The CDR3 sequence is CASSLDQISPLHF. The CDR3 DNA reads as TGTGCCAGCAGCTTAGATCAGATTTCACCCCTCCACTTT.

On this clone itself: This may stem from a read error, because a much larger clone lies one nucleotide away. Other nucleotide sequences from this sample produce the same CDR3. This chain connects TRBV30 to TRBJ1-4; 8 bases fit TRBD1. This CDR3 region has 14 residues. Trimming removed 2 bases from V and 2 bases from J; junction bases left unmatched: 1. Germline V gives CDR1 GTSNPN, CDR2 SVGIG (reference sequence). DNA for the CDR3: TGTGCCTGGAGTCGACAGGGGACTAATGAAAAACTGTTTTTT. Translated, it gives CAWSRQGTNEKLFF.

The chain recombines TRBV29-1 with TRBJ1-2, with TRBD1 as a possible D gene (6 bases). V was cut by 7 bases and J by 8 bases, with 26 bases left in between. Germline V lookup: CDR1 SQVTM, CDR2 ANQGSEA. The CDR3 sequence is 15 residues long. The CDR3 sequence is CSALLDSQGVKGYTF. The CDR3, as DNA: TGCAGCGCCCTCCTGGACAGTCAAGGAGTGAAGGGCTACACCTTC.

The chain is built from TRBV21-1 and TRBJ2-7; TRBD2, as called in the table, went unchecked against the DNA. TRBV21-1 is given as a pseudogene. The CDR3 loop spans 17 amino acids. CDR3 nucleotide sequence: TGTGCCAGCAGCAAAGACGGAACCGGGACTAGCGACTACGAGCAGTACTTC. It translates to CASSKDGTGTSDYEQYF.

This sequence joins TRBV5-1 and TRBJ2-3; 8 bases map to TRBD1. This CDR3 contains 15 residues. Germline-derived CDR1 and CDR2 are SGHRS and YFSETQ. V shed 3 bases and J 3 bases; nucleotides not matched to a gene: 6. This chain's CDR3 is CASSWEDRETDTQYF. The CDR3 bases are TGCGCCAGCAGCTGGGAGGACAGGGAGACAGATACGCAGTATTTT.

The gene calls are TRBV6-1 and TRBJ2-1, with 7 bases fitting TRBD1. V dropped 4 bases and J dropped 5; count of bases not matched to a gene: 8. CDR3 size: 15 residues. CDR1 MNHNS and CDR2 SASEGT come from the germline V gene. The chain's CDR3 is CASSAPGTVNNEQFF. In DNA form, the CDR3 reads TGTGCCAGCAGTGCCCCGGGGACAGTTAACAATGAGCAGTTCTTC.

As DNA, the CDR3 is TGTGCCAGCAGCGCCCAGACAGGGGACCATGAAAAACTGTTTTTT. This translates into CASSAQTGDHEKLFF. The V gene is TRBV7-2, the J gene TRBJ1-4, with 8 bases identical to TRBD1. CDR3 length equals 15 residues. V was pared by 5 bases and J by 6 bases, with 8 bases of the junction left unmatched. The germline gives CDR1 SGHTA, CDR2 FQGNSA.